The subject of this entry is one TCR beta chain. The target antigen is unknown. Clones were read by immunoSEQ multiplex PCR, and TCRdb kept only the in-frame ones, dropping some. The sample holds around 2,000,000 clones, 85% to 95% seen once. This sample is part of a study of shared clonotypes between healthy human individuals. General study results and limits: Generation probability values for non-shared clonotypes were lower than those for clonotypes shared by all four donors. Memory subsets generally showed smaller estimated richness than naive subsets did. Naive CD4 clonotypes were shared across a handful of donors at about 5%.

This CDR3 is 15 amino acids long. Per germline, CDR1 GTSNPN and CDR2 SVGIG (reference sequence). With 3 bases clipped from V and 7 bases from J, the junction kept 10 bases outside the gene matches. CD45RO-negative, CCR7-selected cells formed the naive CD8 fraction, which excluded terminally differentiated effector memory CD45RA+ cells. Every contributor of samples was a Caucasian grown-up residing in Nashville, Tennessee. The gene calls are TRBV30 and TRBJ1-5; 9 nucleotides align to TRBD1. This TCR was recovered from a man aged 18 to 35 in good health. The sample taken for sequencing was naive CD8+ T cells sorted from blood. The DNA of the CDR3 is TGTGCCTGGAGCCGGGAGACAGGGGGATGGCAGCCCCAGCATTTT. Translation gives CAWSRETGGWQPQHF. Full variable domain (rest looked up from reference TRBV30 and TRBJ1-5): SQTIHQWPATLVQPVGSPLSLECTVEGTSNPNLYWYRQAAGRGLQLLFYSVGIGQISSEVPQNLSASRPQDRQFILSSKKLLLSDSGFYLCAWSRETGGWQPQHFGDGTRLSIL.